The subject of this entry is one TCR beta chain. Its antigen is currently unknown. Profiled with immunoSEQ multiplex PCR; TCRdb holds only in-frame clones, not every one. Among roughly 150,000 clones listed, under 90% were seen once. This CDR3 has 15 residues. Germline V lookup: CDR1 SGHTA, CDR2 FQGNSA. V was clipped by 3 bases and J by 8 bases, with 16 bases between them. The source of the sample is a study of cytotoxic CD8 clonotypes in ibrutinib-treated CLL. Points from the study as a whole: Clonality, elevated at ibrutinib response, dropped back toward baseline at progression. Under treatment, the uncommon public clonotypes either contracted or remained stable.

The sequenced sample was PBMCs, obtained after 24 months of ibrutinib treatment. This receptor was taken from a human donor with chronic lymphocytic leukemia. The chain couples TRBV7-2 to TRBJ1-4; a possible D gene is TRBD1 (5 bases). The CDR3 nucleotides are TGTGCCAGCAGCTTGGAGCGGATTAGGGGCGAAAAACTGTTTTTT. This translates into CASSLERIRGEKLFF.